Each of the 30 T cell receptor beta chains below was sequenced from the same sample in a study of CD8 T cells in Susac syndrome. Random hexamers were used to reverse transcribe 0.5 to 1 ug of RNA. TCRdb processed the immunoSEQ multiplex PCR reads anew with MiXCR; each CDR3 protein has one entry. Seen here are roughly 150,000 distinct CDR3 sequences, 90% to 95% observed once, and the top ten hold around 0.15%. Sequences were obtained from CD4+ T cells from PBMCs. The receptors here all came from a human donor with Susac syndrome.

The chain recombines TRBV9 with TRBJ1-1, with D possibly being TRBD1 (5 bases). Germline values: CDR1 SGDLS, CDR2 YYNGEE. V lost 0 bases, J lost 11 bases, and 17 bases lay in between. The CDR3 sequence is 14 residues long. Written as DNA, the CDR3 is TGTGCCAGCAGCGTAGACCCAGGGTCGGTGAGGGCTTTCTTT. Translated, it gives CASSVDPGSVRAFF.

The chain employs TRBV11-2 and TRBJ2-2, with TRBD2 matching over 10 bases. This CDR3 spans 15 amino acids. V lost 6 bases, J lost 3 bases, and 4 bases stayed unmatched. The germline V gene has CDR1 SGHAT and CDR2 FQNNGV. The CDR3 DNA follows: TGTGCCAGCAGGTTTACTAGCGGGGACACCGGGGAGCTGTTTTTT. This encodes CASRFTSGDTGELFF.

The gene calls are TRBV7-9 and TRBJ2-7; 9 bases are a match to TRBD2. CDR1 is SEHNR, CDR2 FQNEAQ, per germline (reference sequence). V was clipped by 9 bases and J by 0 bases; unmatched bases: 6. CDR3 length: 14 residues. Written as DNA, the CDR3 is TGTGCCAGTAAGAGACTAGCGGACTCCTACGAGCAGTACTTC. Protein sequence: CASKRLADSYEQYF.

V usage is TRBV9 and J usage is TRBJ2-1; D is possibly TRBD1 or TRBD2 (5 bases each). The CDR3 has 16 amino acids. Trimming removed 0 bases at V and 4 bases at J, with 14 bases between. CDR1 SGDLS and CDR2 YYNGEE come from the germline V gene. The CDR3 region has the DNA TGTGCCAGCAGCGTAGTAGTGGGGACCGATTACAATGAGCAGTTCTTC. Translated: CASSVVVGTDYNEQFF.

The chain couples TRBV4-3 to TRBJ1-2; TRBD1 agrees at 12 bases. The V and J ends lost 0 bases and 7 bases, in that order; junction bases with no gene match: 6. Germline CDR1 LGHNA, CDR2 YSLEER. The CDR3 runs 16 residues. Here the CDR3 DNA reads TGCGCCAGCAGCCAAGATCCGGGACAGGGGGCCGGTGGCTACACCTTC. This sequence encodes CASSQDPGQGAGGYTF.

For the CDR3, the DNA is TGTGCCAGCAGCCAAGATGGAGGGCGCTACGAGCAGTACTTC. It codes for CASSQDGGRYEQYF. The chain employs TRBV14 and TRBJ2-7; TRBD2 is a possible D gene (6 bases). V shed 0 bases and J shed 3 bases, with 9 bases lying between them. The CDR3 totals 14 residues. The germline V gene encodes CDR1 SGHDN and CDR2 FVKESK.

This chain links TRBV2 with TRBJ1-2; TRBD1 matches 8 bases. CDR1 and CDR2 from the germline V gene are SNHLY and FYNNEI. With 7 bases clipped from V and 8 bases from J, the junction kept 18 bases outside the gene matches. This CDR3 contains 16 residues. The CDR3 reads CASTGTGLPLVGGYTF. In DNA, the CDR3 is TGTGCCAGCACCGGGACAGGACTTCCGCTGGTGGGAGGCTACACCTTC.

The J gene is TRBJ1-1, the V gene TRBV12-3 or TRBV12-4; D might be TRBD1 (5 bases). Trimming removed 1 base from V and 1 base from J, with 10 bases in between. The CDR3 extends over 15 amino acids. The CDR3, as DNA: TGTGCCAGCAGTTTAGAGAGGGGATGGAACACTGAAGCTTTCTTT. Residues: CASSLERGWNTEAFF.

The chain recombines TRBV4-1 with TRBJ1-1; 10 nucleotides align to TRBD1. V was clipped by 0 bases and J by 4 bases; unmatched bases: 2. Germline V CDR1 and CDR2: MGHRA, YSYEKL. This CDR3 is built from 15 residues. Here the CDR3 reads CASSQDWTGGTEAFF. The CDR3 coding sequence is TGCGCCAGCAGCCAAGATTGGACAGGGGGCACTGAAGCTTTCTTT.

The chain links TRBV19 to TRBJ1-5; perhaps TRBD1 as D (6 bases). V lost 4 bases, J lost 3 bases, and 10 bases lay in between. CDR3 length: 14 residues. Germline values: CDR1 LNHDA, CDR2 SQIVND (reference sequence). The CDR3 DNA reads as TGTGCCAGTAGTACAGGGACAAACAATCAGCCCCAGCATTTT. Translating it yields CASSTGTNNQPQHF. Using reference TRBV19 and TRBJ1-5 for the parts outside the CDR3, the full variable domain is DGGITQSPKYLFRKEGQNVTLSCEQNLNHDAMYWYRQDPGQGLRLIYYSQIVNDFQKGDIAEGYSVSREKKESFPLTVTSAQKNPTAFYLCASSTGTNNQPQHFGDGTRLSIL.

The V call is TRBV29-1, the J call TRBJ2-5, with 9 bases aligning to TRBD2. V trimming: 3 bases; J trimming: 1 base; junction bases outside the gene matches: 9. The CDR3 length is 16 residues. Germline V lookup: CDR1 SQVTM, CDR2 ANQGSEA. In DNA, the CDR3 is TGCAGCGTTGAGAGAGGGCCAGCGGGGGGCCAAGAGACCCAGTACTTC. Amino acids: CSVERGPAGGQETQYF. The full variable domain, its missing parts supplied by reference TRBV29-1 and TRBJ2-5, is SAVISQKPSRDICQRGTSLTIQCQVDSQVTMMFWYRQQPGQSLTLIATANQGSEATYESGFVIDKFPISRPNLTFSTLTVSNMSPEDSSIYLCSVERGPAGGQETQYFGPGTRLLVL.

The chain joins TRBV29-1 to TRBJ2-5; D remains ambiguous. The V end lost 3 bases, the J end lost 1 base, and 12 bases lay between the germline ends. Germline V gene data show CDR1 as SQVTM and CDR2 as ANQGSEA. The CDR3 covers 14 residues. Here the CDR3 DNA reads TGCAGCGTTGATCGGCGGCTTGCCCAAGAGACCCAGTACTTC. Amino acids: CSVDRRLAQETQYF.

The rearrangement links TRBV29-1 to TRBJ2-6; 9 bases are a match to TRBD1. Germline V gene sequence: CDR1 SQVTM, CDR2 ANQGSEA. This CDR3 comprises 16 residues. The V and J ends lost 5 bases and 0 bases, in that order; junction bases with no gene match: 5. CDR3 in amino acids: CSVWDRASSGANVLTF. DNA for the CDR3: TGCAGCGTTTGGGACAGGGCTAGCTCTGGGGCCAACGTCCTGACTTTC.

This clonotype was detected only once. V is TRBV29-1 and J is TRBJ1-1; no firm D call. V was shortened by 6 bases and J by 4 bases, with 15 bases between the two germline ends. The CDR3 loop spans 13 amino acids. Germline V gene lookup returns CDR1 SQVTM and CDR2 ANQGSEA. For the CDR3, the DNA is TGCAGCGTGCATATATTTGAGGGCACTGAAGCTTTCTTT. Translated: CSVHIFEGTEAFF.

This chain uses TRBV19 with TRBJ2-1; the match to TRBD2 covers 10 bases. V shed 3 bases and J 6 bases; nucleotides not matched to a gene: 5. Germline V gene lookup returns CDR1 LNHDA and CDR2 SQIVND (reference sequence). The CDR3 runs 15 residues. The CDR3 DNA reads TGTGCCAGTAGTATGGGGCCTAGCGGGGGCAATGAGCAGTTCTTC. This encodes CASSMGPSGGNEQFF.

This rearrangement joins TRBV25-1 to TRBJ2-7, with TRBD1 matching 8 bases. This CDR3 has 15 amino acids. Germline lookup yields CDR1 MGHDK and CDR2 SYGVNS. V shed 5 bases, J shed 3 bases, and the junction held 9 bases outside the gene matches. The CDR3 protein is CASSPGPGGRYEQYF. The CDR3 nucleotides are TGTGCCAGCAGTCCAGGCCCAGGGGGCCGCTACGAGCAGTACTTC.

The chain carries TRBV2 and TRBJ2-2; tentatively, D is TRBD2 (6 bases). Trimming took 10 bases from V and 5 from J, leaving 11 bases between them. Germline V gene data show CDR1 as SNHLY and CDR2 as FYNNEI. The CDR3 has 12 residues. The CDR3 DNA is TGTGCCACCCAGGCGGGGACCGGGGAGCTGTTTTTT. This encodes CATQAGTGELFF.

The CDR3 coding sequence is TGCAGCGGTGCGACAGGGTCAACTGGAAACACCATATATTTT. It yields the protein CSGATGSTGNTIYF. The chain joins TRBV29-1 to TRBJ1-3, with 7 bases matching TRBD1. J lost 2 bases, V lost 7 bases, and 8 bases had no gene match. Looked up from germline, CDR1 is SQVTM and CDR2 is ANQGSEA. The CDR3 extends over 14 amino acids.

This clonotype has only one observation. This chain joins TRBV14 and TRBJ2-7, with 7 bases identical to TRBD1. Germline-derived CDR1 and CDR2 are SGHDN and FVKESK. V was pared by 1 base and J by 4 bases, with 7 bases of the junction left unmatched. This CDR3 is built from 15 residues. The CDR3 bases are TGTGCCAGCAGCCAAGCCCCAGGGGGAGTTTACGAGCAGTACTTC. It specifies CASSQAPGGVYEQYF.

The CDR3 spells CASTASAYEQYF. In DNA, the CDR3 is TGTGCCAGCACGGCGTCCGCCTACGAGCAGTACTTC. The chain is built from TRBV6-2 or TRBV6-3 and TRBJ2-7; D remains ambiguous. Germline CDR1 reads MNHEY; CDR2 reads SVGEGT. The CDR3 consists of 12 residues. Trimming cost V 7 bases and J 2 bases, with 9 bases left between them.

The chain uses TRBV20-1 and TRBJ2-6; D is uncertain. Germline lookup yields CDR1 DFQATT and CDR2 SNEGSKA (reference sequence). Trimming took off 1 base at V and 4 bases at J, with 5 bases between the two ends. This CDR3 is 13 amino acids long. The CDR3 nucleotides are TGCAGTGCTAGAGCACCAGGGGCCAACGTCCTGACTTTC. Translated: CSARAPGANVLTF.

V is TRBV2 and J is TRBJ2-5, with a weak D call TRBD2 (5 bases). Germline CDR1 is SNHLY and CDR2 is FYNNEI. The CDR3 is made up of 14 amino acids. V was pared by 5 bases and J by 5 bases, with 15 bases between. CDR3 in DNA: TGTGCCAGCAGTACCGATGGAGGATGGGAGACCCAGTACTTC. Residues: CASSTDGGWETQYF.

The J gene is TRBJ2-4, the V gene TRBV15; TRBD2 matches at 9 bases. The junction had 1 base not matched to a gene; V was cut back by 1 base and J by 6 bases. The CDR3 has 14 amino acids. The germline CDR1 and CDR2 sequences are LNHNV and YYDKDF (reference sequence). CDR3 sequence: CATSRGGGVNIQYF. For the CDR3, the DNA is TGTGCCACCAGCAGAGGCGGGGGGGTAAACATTCAGTACTTC.

Concerning this clonotype itself: One junction end disagrees with the germline gene, perhaps due to a read error. The rearrangement uses TRBV9 and TRBJ1-1; D remains ambiguous. The CDR3 has 17 residues. Germline V gene lookup returns CDR1 SGDLS and CDR2 YYNGEE. The CDR3 sequence: CASSVEGSRRSGTEAVF. The CDR3 nucleotides read TGTGCCAGCAGCGTAGAAGGTAGTCGGAGAAGTGGCACTGAAGCTGTCTTT.

V is TRBV29-1 and J is TRBJ2-1; the match to TRBD1 covers 9 bases. Unmatched junction bases numbered 12, after V lost 5 bases and J lost 7 bases. Per germline, CDR1 SQVTM and CDR2 ANQGSEA. The CDR3 spans 15 residues. The CDR3 spells CSVSVPGQGSNEQFF. For the CDR3, the DNA is TGCAGCGTTTCAGTCCCGGGACAGGGTTCGAATGAGCAGTTCTTC.

The chain employs TRBV3-1 and TRBJ2-6; a weak D match, TRBD2 (6 bases). Germline V gene data show CDR1 as LGHDT and CDR2 as YNNKEL (reference sequence). Deletions cut 0 bases from V and 0 bases from J, with 6 bases between. The CDR3 sequence is 16 residues long. The CDR3 sequence is CASSQEGGSGANVLTF. CDR3 in DNA: TGTGCCAGCAGCCAAGAGGGGGGCTCTGGGGCCAACGTCCTGACTTTC.

V gene TRBV4-3 combines with J gene TRBJ1-1; D not resolved. V was cut by 1 base and J by 6 bases, with 15 bases left in between. The CDR3 runs to 15 residues. Germline V gene lookup returns CDR1 LGHNA and CDR2 YSLEER. The CDR3 sequence is CASSQALVREAEAFF. The DNA for the CDR3 is TGCGCCAGCAGCCAAGCCCTGGTTCGAGAGGCTGAAGCTTTCTTT.

This sequence joins TRBV12-3 or TRBV12-4 and TRBJ2-1, with 8 positions matching TRBD2. The CDR3 contains 17 residues. The J segment lost 11 bases and the V segment lost 1 base, leaving 16 bases of the junction unmatched. The CDR3 bases are TGTGCCAGCAGTTTAGGTCTGGTGCGGGGGGTTACTTATCAGCAGTTCTTC. Protein sequence: CASSLGLVRGVTYQQFF.

The J gene is TRBJ2-2, the V gene TRBV27; TRBD1 matches 10 bases. The CDR3 has 15 residues. With V trimmed by 5 bases and J by 5 bases, 5 bases remained unmatched. The germline gives CDR1 MNHEY, CDR2 SMNVEV (reference sequence). CDR3 DNA sequence: TGTGCCAGCAGTCCCAGGACAGGGGGTACCGGGGAGCTGTTTTTT. Protein product: CASSPRTGGTGELFF.

The rearrangement links TRBV25-1 to TRBJ2-7; maybe TRBD2 (6 bases). CDR3 length equals 11 residues. The V and J ends lost 1 base and 11 bases respectively, with 9 bases between them. Germline-derived CDR1 and CDR2 are MGHDK and SYGVNS. The DNA for the CDR3 is TGTGCCAGCAGTGAATGGGGGGAGGAGTACTTC. Residues: CASSEWGEEYF.